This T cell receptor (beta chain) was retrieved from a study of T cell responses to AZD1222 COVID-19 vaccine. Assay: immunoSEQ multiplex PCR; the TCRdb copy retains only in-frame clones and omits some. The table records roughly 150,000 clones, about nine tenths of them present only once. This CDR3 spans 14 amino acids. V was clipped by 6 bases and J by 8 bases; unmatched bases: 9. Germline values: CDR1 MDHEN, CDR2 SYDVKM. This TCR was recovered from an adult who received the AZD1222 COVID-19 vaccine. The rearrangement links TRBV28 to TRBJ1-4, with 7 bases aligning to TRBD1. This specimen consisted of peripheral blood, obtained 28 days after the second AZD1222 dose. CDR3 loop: CASRTTGQGEKLFF. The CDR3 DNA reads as TGTGCCAGCAGGACGACAGGGCAGGGCGAAAAACTGTTTTTT.